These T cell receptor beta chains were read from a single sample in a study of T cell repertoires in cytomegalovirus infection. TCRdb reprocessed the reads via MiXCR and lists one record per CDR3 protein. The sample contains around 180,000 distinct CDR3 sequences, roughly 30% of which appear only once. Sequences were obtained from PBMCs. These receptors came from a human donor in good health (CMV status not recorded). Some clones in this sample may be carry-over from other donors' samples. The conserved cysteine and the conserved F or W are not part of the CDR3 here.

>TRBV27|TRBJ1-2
ASSSTGGGGYGYT
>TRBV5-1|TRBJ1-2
ASSLEGQGAYGYT
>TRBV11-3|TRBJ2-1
ASSLEGQGDNEQF
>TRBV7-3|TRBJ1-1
ASSLQPDRDTEAF
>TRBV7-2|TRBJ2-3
ASSFTEGVSGDTHY
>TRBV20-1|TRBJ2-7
SAPGGGRYYEQY
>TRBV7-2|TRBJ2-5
ASSFPNINAQY
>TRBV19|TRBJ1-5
ASSNGGQGRSDGQPQH
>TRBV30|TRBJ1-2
AWSAAGDYGYT
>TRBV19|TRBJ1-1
ASIPKLGNTEAF
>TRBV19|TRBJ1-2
ASSTQDRGYGYT
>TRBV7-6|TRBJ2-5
ASSAQGKETQY
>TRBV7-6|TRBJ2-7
ASSFRAAYEQY
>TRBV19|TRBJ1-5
ASSLEGRFTNQPQH
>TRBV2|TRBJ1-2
ASSEEDTVYGYT
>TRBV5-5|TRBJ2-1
ASRSHRFSSYNEQF
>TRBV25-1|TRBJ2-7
ASRPNDGYEQY
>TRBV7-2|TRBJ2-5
ASSFLRRQETQY
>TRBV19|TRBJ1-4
ASKTTTNEKLF
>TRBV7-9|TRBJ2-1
ASSLSWDYSYNEQF
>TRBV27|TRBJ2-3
ASRRRSGSGTDTQY
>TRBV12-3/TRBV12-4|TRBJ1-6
ASSLRESNSPLH
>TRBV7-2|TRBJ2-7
ASSSSGDAYEQY
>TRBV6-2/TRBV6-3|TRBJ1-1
ASNEPPANTEAF
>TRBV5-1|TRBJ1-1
ASSLWTAGGSEAF
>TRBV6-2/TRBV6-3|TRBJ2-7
ASRGLAGTYEQY
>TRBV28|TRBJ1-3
ASSFYQGVTGNTIY
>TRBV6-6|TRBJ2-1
ASSATSGGTNEQF
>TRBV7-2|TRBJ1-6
ASSLWTVPNLGSPLH
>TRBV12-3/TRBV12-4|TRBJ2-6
ASTEAGLGANVLT
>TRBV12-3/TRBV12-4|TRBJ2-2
ASSLALGRVAGELF
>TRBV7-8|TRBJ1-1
ASSLSRGKNTEAF
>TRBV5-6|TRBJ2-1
ASSPLSGGGSYNEQF